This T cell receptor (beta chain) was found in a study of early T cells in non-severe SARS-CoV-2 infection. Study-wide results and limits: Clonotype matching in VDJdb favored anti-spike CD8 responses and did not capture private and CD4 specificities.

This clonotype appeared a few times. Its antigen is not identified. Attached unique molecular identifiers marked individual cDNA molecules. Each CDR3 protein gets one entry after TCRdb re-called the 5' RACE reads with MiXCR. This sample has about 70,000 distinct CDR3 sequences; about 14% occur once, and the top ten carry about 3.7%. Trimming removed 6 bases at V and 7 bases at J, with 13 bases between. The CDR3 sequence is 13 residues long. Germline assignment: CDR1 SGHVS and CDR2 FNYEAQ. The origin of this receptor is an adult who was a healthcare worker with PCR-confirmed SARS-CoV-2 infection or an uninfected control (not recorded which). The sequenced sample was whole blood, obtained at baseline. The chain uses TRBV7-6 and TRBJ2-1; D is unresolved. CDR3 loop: CASSPDLGNEQFF. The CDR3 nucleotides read TGTGCCAGCAGTCCAGACCTGGGGAATGAGCAGTTCTTC.